The TCR beta chain described here comes from a study of T cell responses to AZD1222 COVID-19 vaccine. Points from the study as a whole: Spike was spanned by vaccine-associated CD4 TCRs, with dominance at 160-218 and 743-854.

Second-dose schedules of about 4 or about 12 weeks were combined. The CDR3 extends over 14 amino acids. With V trimmed by 2 bases and J by 4 bases, 3 bases remained unmatched. In germline, CDR1 is SGHKS, CDR2 YYEKEE (reference sequence). About this clone: The antigen remains unidentified.

TCRdb's copy holds only in-frame clones and misses some; the assay was immunoSEQ multiplex PCR. The sample gives 150,000 to 200,000 clones, around 94% of which show up once; roughly 5.5% is in the top ten. This chain links TRBV5-5 with TRBJ1-2, with 9 nucleotides matching TRBD1. The origin of this receptor is an adult who received the AZD1222 COVID-19 vaccine. Source: peripheral blood, taken 28 days after the second AZD1222 dose. CDR3 loop: CASSFRQGGYGYTF. The CDR3 DNA is TGTGCCAGCAGCTTCCGACAGGGGGGCTATGGCTACACCTTC. Supplemented by reference TRBV5-5 and TRBJ1-2, the full variable domain reads DAGVTQSPTHLIKTRGQQVTLRCSPISGHKSVSWYQQVLGQGPQFIFQYYEKEERGRGNFPDRFSARQFPNYSSELNVNALLLGDSALYLCASSFRQGGYGYTFGSGTRLTVV.